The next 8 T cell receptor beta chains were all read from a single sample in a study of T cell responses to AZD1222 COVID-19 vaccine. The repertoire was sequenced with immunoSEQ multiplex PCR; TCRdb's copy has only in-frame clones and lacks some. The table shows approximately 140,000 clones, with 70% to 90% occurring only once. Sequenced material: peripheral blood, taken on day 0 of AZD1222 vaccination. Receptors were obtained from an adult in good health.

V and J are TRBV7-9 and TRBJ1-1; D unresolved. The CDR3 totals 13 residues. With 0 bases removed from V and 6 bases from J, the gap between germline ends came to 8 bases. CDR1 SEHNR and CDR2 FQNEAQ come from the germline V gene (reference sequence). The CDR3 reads CASSLAVDSEAFF. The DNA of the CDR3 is TGTGCCAGCAGCTTAGCGGTAGACTCTGAAGCTTTCTTT. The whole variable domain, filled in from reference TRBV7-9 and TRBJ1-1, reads DTGVSQNPRHKITKRGQNVTFRCDPISEHNRLYWYRQTLGQGPEFLTYFQNEAQLEKSRLLSDRFSAERPKGSFSTLEIQRTEQGDSAMYLCASSLAVDSEAFFGQGTRLTVV.

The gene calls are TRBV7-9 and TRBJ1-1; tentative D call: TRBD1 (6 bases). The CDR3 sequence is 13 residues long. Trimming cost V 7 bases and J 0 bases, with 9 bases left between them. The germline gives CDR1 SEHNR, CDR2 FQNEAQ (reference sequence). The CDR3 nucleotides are TGTGCCAGCACGAGGGGGGTGAACACTGAAGCTTTCTTT. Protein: CASTRGVNTEAFF. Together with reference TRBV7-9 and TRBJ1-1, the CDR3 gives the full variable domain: DTGVSQNPRHKITKRGQNVTFRCDPISEHNRLYWYRQTLGQGPEFLTYFQNEAQLEKSRLLSDRFSAERPKGSFSTLEIQRTEQGDSAMYLCASTRGVNTEAFFGQGTRLTVV.

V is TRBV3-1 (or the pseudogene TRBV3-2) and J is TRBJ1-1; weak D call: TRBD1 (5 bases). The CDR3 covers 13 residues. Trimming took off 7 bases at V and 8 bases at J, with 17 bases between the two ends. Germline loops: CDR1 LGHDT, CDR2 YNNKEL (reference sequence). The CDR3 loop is CASNHQGETEAFF. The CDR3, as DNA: TGTGCCAGCAACCATCAAGGGGAAACGGAAGCTTTCTTT.

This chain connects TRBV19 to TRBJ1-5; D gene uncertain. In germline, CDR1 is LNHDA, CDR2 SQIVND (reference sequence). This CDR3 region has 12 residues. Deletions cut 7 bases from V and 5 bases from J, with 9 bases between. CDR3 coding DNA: TGTGCCAGTACCCACTTCGATCAGCCCCAGCATTTT. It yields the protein CASTHFDQPQHF.

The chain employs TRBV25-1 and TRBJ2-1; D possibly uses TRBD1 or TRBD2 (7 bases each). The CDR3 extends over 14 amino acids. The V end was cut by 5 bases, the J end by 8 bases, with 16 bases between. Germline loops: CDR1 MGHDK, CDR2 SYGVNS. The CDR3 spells CASSSRGGRDEQFF. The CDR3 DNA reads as TGTGCCAGCAGTTCCAGGGGGGGGAGAGATGAGCAGTTCTTC.

DNA for the CDR3: TGTGCCAGCAGCCAAGAGCAGGGCCGGGGCACTGAAGCTTTCTTT. This translates into CASSQEQGRGTEAFF. This chain connects TRBV4-2 to TRBJ1-1; possibly TRBD1 for D (5 bases). The germline CDR1 and CDR2 sequences are LGHNA and YNFKEQ. The V end was cut by 0 bases, the J end by 4 bases, with 12 bases between. The CDR3 sequence is 15 residues long.

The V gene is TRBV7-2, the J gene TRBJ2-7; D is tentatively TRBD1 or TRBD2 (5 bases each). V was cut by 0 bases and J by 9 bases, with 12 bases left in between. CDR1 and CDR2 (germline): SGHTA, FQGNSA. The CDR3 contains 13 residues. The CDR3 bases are TGTGCCAGCAGCTTAGCGTGGGAAGGGACGCAGTACTTC. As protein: CASSLAWEGTQYF.

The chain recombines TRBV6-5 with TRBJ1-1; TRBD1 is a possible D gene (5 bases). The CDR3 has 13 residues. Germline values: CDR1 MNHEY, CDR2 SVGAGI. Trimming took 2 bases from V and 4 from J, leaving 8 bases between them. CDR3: CASSYNGGTEAFF. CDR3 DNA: TGTGCCAGCAGTTACAATGGGGGCACTGAAGCTTTCTTT.